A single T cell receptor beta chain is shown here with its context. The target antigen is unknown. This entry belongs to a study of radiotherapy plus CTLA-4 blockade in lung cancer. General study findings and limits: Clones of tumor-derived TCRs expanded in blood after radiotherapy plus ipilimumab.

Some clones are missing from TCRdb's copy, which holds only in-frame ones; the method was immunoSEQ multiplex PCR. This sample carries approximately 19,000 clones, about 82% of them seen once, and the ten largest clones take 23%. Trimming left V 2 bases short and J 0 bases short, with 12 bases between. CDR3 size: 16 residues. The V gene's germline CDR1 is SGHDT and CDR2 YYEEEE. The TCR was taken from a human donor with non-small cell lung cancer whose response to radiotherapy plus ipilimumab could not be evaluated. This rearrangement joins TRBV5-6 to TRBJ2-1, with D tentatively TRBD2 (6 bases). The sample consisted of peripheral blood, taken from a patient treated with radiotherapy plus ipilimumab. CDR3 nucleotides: TGTGCCAGCAGCTTAATGGCCGGGGGCTCCTACAATGAGCAGTTCTTC. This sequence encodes CASSLMAGGSYNEQFF.